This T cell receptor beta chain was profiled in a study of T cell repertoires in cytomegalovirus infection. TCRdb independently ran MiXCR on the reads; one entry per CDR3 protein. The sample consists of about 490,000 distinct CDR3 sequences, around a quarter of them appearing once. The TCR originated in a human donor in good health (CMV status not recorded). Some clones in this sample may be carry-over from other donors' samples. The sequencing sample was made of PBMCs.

The CDR3 sequence is CASSCGGGADTEAFF. Here the CDR3 DNA reads TGTGCCAGCAGCTGTGGGGGGGGGGCGGACACTGAAGCTTTCTTT. This sequence joins TRBV7-4 and TRBJ1-1, with D maybe TRBD1 (6 bases). The V gene's germline CDR1 is SGHVT and CDR2 SQSDAQ. The CDR3 spans 15 residues. V was trimmed by 4 bases and J by 3 bases, leaving 15 bases between them.